In its sample, the clone carrying this T cell receptor (beta chain) was seen a few times. What it binds is unknown. A much larger clone is a single base away; this may be a read error. Sample-barcoded 5' priming and a J-beta primer mix drove a second PCR of about 6 to 12 cycles. Each cDNA was tagged by a template-switch adaptor containing 12 random nucleotides. MiXCR was run by TCRdb on the 5' RACE reads, yielding one entry per CDR3 protein. This table has about 670,000 distinct CDR3 sequences, under 65% appearing once. V was trimmed by 5 bases and J by 7 bases, leaving 14 bases between them. There are 12 residues in the CDR3. CDR1 and CDR2 (germline): DFQATT, SNEGSKA (reference sequence). The record originates from a study of blood T cells in healthy people across ages. Study summary: Per two T cells, template switching captured roughly one barcoded beta molecule.

The study's findings and limits: Naive T cell percentage strongly correlated with TCR beta diversity.

The receptor was derived from a woman older than 75 in good health. Sequencing used blood. This sequence joins TRBV20-1 and TRBJ1-2; D uncertain. CDR3: CSASTPTTGYTF. CDR3 DNA sequence: TGCAGTGCTTCGACCCCGACGACTGGCTACACCTTC.